The clone carrying this T cell receptor beta chain has a single count. This sample is drawn from a study of blood T cell repertoires in COVID-19. Study summary: Material from acute and convalescent COVID-19 was sourced from the United States, Italy and Spain.

The CDR3 spans 14 residues. Germline V CDR1 and CDR2: KGHSH, LQKENI. Trimming cost V 5 bases and J 4 bases; bases outside gene matches: 7. Only in-frame clones appear in the TCRdb table, and some are missing; sequencing was by immunoSEQ multiplex PCR. The table has 45,000 to 60,000 clones, approximately 91% seen once. The chain links TRBV18 to TRBJ1-1; TRBD1 aligns across 7 bases. The receptor was derived from a man aged 45-65 years with acute or convalescent COVID-19. Material for sequencing was peripheral blood. The CDR3 loop reads CASSGVRGSTEAFF. The CDR3 coding sequence is TGTGCCAGCTCAGGGGTCAGGGGGTCCACTGAAGCTTTCTTT.